The next 24 T cell receptor beta chains were all read from a single sample in a study of human T cells and chemical hapten exposure. As for time point: patch test 1, 2 weeks after DPC sensitization. Treatment denoted: therapeutic diphenylcyclopropenone sensitization with weekly scalp DPC. TCRdb ran MiXCR on the RACE reads and lists one entry per CDR3 protein. The sample includes a few hundred thousand distinct CDR3 sequences, 4% to 5.5% of them seen just once. Sequencing was performed on whole blood, taken in connection with sensitization to the hapten diphenylcyclopropenone (DPC). The receptors originated from a woman between 50 and 59 years old with alopecia areata. Some clones in this sample may be carry-over from other donors' samples.

This clonotype was counted ten times or more. The chain couples TRBV3-1 to TRBJ2-4; D may be TRBD2 (5 bases). This CDR3 comprises 12 residues. CDR1 LGHDT and CDR2 YNNKEL come from the germline V gene (reference sequence). The V end lost 8 bases, the J end lost 7 bases, and 12 bases lay between the germline ends. CDR3 sequence: CASSERENIQYF. The CDR3 bases are TGTGCCAGCTCGGAAAGGGAGAACATTCAGTACTTC.

Ten or more counts support this clonotype. The CDR3 bases are TGTGCCAGCACTCCTCCTCCCTACAATGAGCAGTTCTTC. Its protein product is CASTPPPYNEQFF. The chain recombines TRBV27 with TRBJ2-1; no clear D gene. The germline gives CDR1 MNHEY, CDR2 SMNVEV (reference sequence). The CDR3 runs to 13 residues. V was shortened by 7 bases and J by 2 bases, with 9 bases between the two germline ends.

This clonotype appeared many times. The chain is built from TRBV2 and TRBJ1-4, with TRBD1 matching over 7 bases. Per germline, CDR1 SNHLY and CDR2 FYNNEI. The length of the CDR3 is 14 residues. Unmatched junction bases numbered 6, after V lost 7 bases and J lost 4 bases. CDR3 bases: TGTGCCAGCAAGTCGGGACAGCTTAATGAAAAACTGTTTTTT. This codes for CASKSGQLNEKLFF.

This clonotype has ten or more counts. The chain joins TRBV7-9 to TRBJ2-1, with 7 bases matching TRBD2. From germline, CDR1 is SEHNR and CDR2 FQNEAQ (reference sequence). The CDR3 has 16 amino acids. Trimming removed 5 bases from V and 4 bases from J; junction bases left unmatched: 11. The CDR3 nucleotides are TGTGCCAGCAGCCCGCCTAGCGGTAGAACTTACAATGAGCAGTTCTTC. Protein sequence: CASSPPSGRTYNEQFF.

This clonotype was detected ten times or more. The chain uses TRBV27 and TRBJ2-2; D ambiguous. Trimming stripped 9 bases from V and 5 bases from J, with 10 bases between. This CDR3 comprises 12 residues. In germline, CDR1 is MNHEY, CDR2 SMNVEV (reference sequence). The CDR3 coding sequence is TGTGCCAGTCTCGACTGGACCGGGGAGCTGTTTTTT. It is translated as CASLDWTGELFF.

This clonotype was seen at least ten times. Here the CDR3 reads CASSQVESREAFF. The CDR3, as DNA: TGTGCCAGCAGCCAAGTCGAAAGCAGGGAAGCTTTCTTT. The chain has TRBV3-1 and TRBJ1-1; D not resolved. V gave up 1 base and J gave up 8 bases, with 11 bases separating them. The CDR3 contains 13 residues. In germline, CDR1 is LGHDT, CDR2 YNNKEL (reference sequence).

The chain is built from TRBV5-1 and TRBJ2-1; 15 bases line up with TRBD2. Germline CDR1 reads SGHRS; CDR2 reads YFSETQ. The CDR3 sequence is 18 residues long. J lost 9 bases, V lost 4 bases, and 14 bases had no gene match. The CDR3 protein is CASSPRTSGGARNGEQFF. The CDR3, as DNA: TGCGCCAGCAGCCCACGGACTAGCGGGGGGGCCCGCAACGGTGAGCAGTTCTTC.

This clonotype was detected a few times. This chain joins TRBV5-4 and TRBJ2-1, with TRBD2 matching over 8 bases. The ends lost 0 bases at V and 3 bases at J; junction bases unmatched: 5. This CDR3 has 16 residues. The germline CDR1 and CDR2 sequences are SGHNT and YYREEE (reference sequence). The CDR3 is CASSLGFGTSYNEQFF. Here the CDR3 DNA reads TGTGCCAGCAGCTTGGGGTTCGGGACTAGCTACAATGAGCAGTTCTTC.

In its sample, this clonotype was seen many times. The rearrangement uses TRBV7-2 and TRBJ1-5; D is unclear. Looked up from germline, CDR1 is SGHTA and CDR2 is FQGNSA. Between the trimmed V and J ends, which lost 8 bases and 0 bases, there was a span of 8 bases. CDR3 length: 13 residues. CDR3 DNA: TGTGCCAGCGGACCACTTAGCAATCAGCCCCAGCATTTT. Translating it yields CASGPLSNQPQHF.

The chain combines TRBV9 with TRBJ1-6; TRBD1 might be the D (5 bases). V was clipped by 4 bases and J by 14 bases, with 22 bases between them. This CDR3 contains 15 residues. Germline CDR1 SGDLS, CDR2 YYNGEE. The chain's CDR3 is CASSLTEGNGATLHF. The CDR3 DNA is TGTGCCAGCAGCCTCACCGAGGGCAACGGGGCCACCCTCCACTTT. Full variable domain (missing parts from reference TRBV9 and TRBJ1-6): DSGVTQTPKHLITATGQRVTLRCSPRSGDLSVYWYQQSLDQGLQFLIQYYNGEERAKGNILERFSAQQFPDLHSELNLSSLELGDSALYFCASSLTEGNGATLHFGNGTRLTVT.

In its sample, this clonotype was seen many times. V and J are TRBV20-1 and TRBJ2-3; 11 nucleotides line up with TRBD2. The trim removed 7 bases at V and 4 bases at J, leaving 7 bases unmatched. Germline V gives CDR1 DFQATT, CDR2 SNEGSKA (reference sequence). This CDR3 has 14 residues. CDR3 in amino acids: CSGLAGGGADTQYF. Here the CDR3 DNA reads TGCAGTGGGCTAGCGGGGGGTGGGGCAGATACGCAGTATTTT.

This clonotype was picked up many times. V gene TRBV12-3 or TRBV12-4 combines with J gene TRBJ2-1; D is uncertain. V lost 6 bases and J lost 0, with 18 bases in between. This CDR3 is built from 17 residues. CDR3 nucleotides: TGTGCCAGCAGCATTGTTGGAAGCGCGAGCTCCTACAATGAGCAGTTCTTC. This sequence encodes CASSIVGSASSYNEQFF.

The CDR3 nucleotides are TGTGCCAGCAGCTTAAACAGCGGGGGTACCGGGGAGCTGTTTTTT. This encodes CASSLNSGGTGELFF. The chain has TRBV7-3 and TRBJ2-2; 8 bases are shared with TRBD2. CDR1 is SGHTA, CDR2 FQGTGA, per germline. V gave up 1 base and J gave up 5 bases; unmatched junction bases: 3. The CDR3 is 15 amino acids.

This clonotype showed up just a few times. The chain joins TRBV7-2 to TRBJ2-1; 9 nucleotides match TRBD2. The CDR3 is made up of 16 amino acids. In germline, CDR1 is SGHTA, CDR2 FQGNSA. J gave up 3 bases and V 3 bases, and 6 bases lay outside the gene matches. The CDR3 nucleotides are TGTGCCAGCAGCTTGGGCGGGGGGGCCATCTACAATGAGCAGTTCTTC. Protein product: CASSLGGGAIYNEQFF.

This clonotype was seen a handful of times. J is TRBJ1-5 and V is TRBV5-1; D ambiguous. CDR1 and CDR2 (germline): SGHRS, YFSETQ. The V gene lost 9 bases and the J gene lost 4 bases, with 23 bases spanning the gap. CDR3 length equals 16 residues. The CDR3 DNA is TGCGCCACCACTGGAGAGAAGAGAGAGGATAATCAGCCCCAGCATTTT. Protein product: CATTGEKREDNQPQHF.

In this sample, this clonotype turned up many times. CDR3 nucleotides: TGTGCCAGCAGCCCGCTCCGGGACAGAGGGCTCTATGGCTACACCTTC. This gives the protein CASSPLRDRGLYGYTF. The chain links TRBV6-5 to TRBJ1-2; the match to TRBD1 covers 7 bases. V shed 6 bases and J 4 bases; nucleotides not matched to a gene: 14. CDR1 MNHEY and CDR2 SVGAGI come from the germline V gene. The CDR3 consists of 16 residues.

This clonotype was seen repeatedly, ten times or more. The chain has TRBV4-1 and TRBJ1-5, with no clear D. Deletions cut 1 base from V and 1 base from J, with 5 bases between. Germline CDR1 and CDR2: MGHRA and YSYEKL. The CDR3 is 14 residues long. The CDR3 protein is CASSQVASNQPQHF. In DNA, the CDR3 is TGCGCCAGCAGCCAAGTGGCCAGCAATCAGCCCCAGCATTTT.

The rearrangement uses TRBV5-6 and TRBJ2-3; D not resolved. CDR3 length: 14 amino acids. Looked up from germline, CDR1 is SGHDT and CDR2 is YYEEEE. Trimming cost V 2 bases and J 4 bases, with 11 bases left between them. The CDR3 loop is CASSLVAKADTQYF. The DNA of the CDR3 is TGTGCCAGCAGCTTAGTGGCTAAAGCAGATACGCAGTATTTT.

This clonotype was recorded at least ten times. The V gene is TRBV7-2, the J gene TRBJ1-5; the D is unclear. Germline CDR1 SGHTA, CDR2 FQGNSA. V shed 6 bases and J shed 6 bases, with 18 bases lying between them. This CDR3 spans 15 amino acids. CDR3 sequence reads: CASRTSDSRGQPQHF. The CDR3 coding sequence is TGTGCCAGCAGGACGTCCGACTCGCGGGGTCAGCCCCAGCATTTT.

This clonotype was seen ten or more times. The rearrangement joins TRBV20-1 to TRBJ1-5; D remains unclear. CDR3 length: 13 amino acids. V lost 6 bases, J lost 1 base, and 10 bases lay in between. Looked up from germline, CDR1 is DFQATT and CDR2 is SNEGSKA (reference sequence). The DNA of the CDR3 is TGCAGTGCAGCTCGGGAGAGCAATCAGCCCCAGCATTTT. Its protein product is CSAARESNQPQHF.

This clonotype has ten or more counts. The genes are TRBV29-1 and TRBJ1-1; tentative D call: TRBD1 (5 bases). Trimming took 4 bases from V and 1 from J, leaving 10 bases between them. Looked up from germline, CDR1 is SQVTM and CDR2 is ANQGSEA. The CDR3 is made up of 13 amino acids. The CDR3: CSVGRGGNTEAFF. The CDR3 DNA reads TGCAGCGTTGGTCGGGGGGGGAACACTGAAGCTTTCTTT.

The CDR3 loop reads CASSQEAGGPSTDTQYF. In DNA form, the CDR3 reads TGTGCCAGCAGCCAAGAAGCGGGGGGCCCTAGCACAGATACGCAGTATTTT. The chain combines TRBV3-1 with TRBJ2-3, with TRBD2 identical over 9 bases. Trimming took 0 bases from V and 0 from J; bases not matched to a gene: 4. The CDR3 length is 17 residues. Per germline, CDR1 LGHDT and CDR2 YNNKEL (reference sequence).

This clonotype was found once. The genes are TRBV7-9 and TRBJ2-7, with D perhaps TRBD1 (6 bases). Per the germline V gene, CDR1 is SEHNR and CDR2 is FQNEAQ (reference sequence). V dropped 0 bases and J dropped 5 bases, with 14 bases sitting between them. This CDR3 region has 15 residues. The CDR3 DNA follows: TGTGCCAGCAGCTTAGCGGGGGCCTCGCGGGACGAGCAGTACTTC. Translating gives CASSLAGASRDEQYF. The full variable domain, in which reference TRBV7-9 and TRBJ2-7 provide the parts outside the CDR3, is DTGVSQNPRHKITKRGQNVTFRCDPISEHNRLYWYRQTLGQGPEFLTYFQNEAQLEKSRLLSDRFSAERPKGSFSTLEIQRTEQGDSAMYLCASSLAGASRDEQYFGPGTRLTVT.

This clonotype was seen many times. Just one base apart from a much larger clone, this may be a read error. This chain connects TRBV6-1 to TRBJ2-3; D is ambiguous. V gave up 8 bases and J gave up 2 bases, with 5 bases separating them. Germline loops: CDR1 MNHNS, CDR2 SASEGT. The CDR3 is made up of 11 amino acids. In DNA, the CDR3 is TGTGCCAGCGGCTTCACAGATACGCAGTATTTT. It specifies CASGFTDTQYF.